What follows describes a single T cell receptor beta chain. The sample belongs to a study of untreated major depressive disorder. This table comes from immunoSEQ multiplex PCR, and its TCRdb copy is limited to in-frame clones, with some not included. The sample contains tens of thousands of clones, 89% of which appear only once. Magnetic negative selection enriched CD4+ T cells from thawed PBMCs. Typically 90% to 95% of enriched cells were CD4+. CDR1 and CDR2 (germline): MNHEY, SMNVEV (reference sequence). The CDR3 consists of 15 residues. V lost 6 bases and J lost 6, with 20 bases in between. The TCR sequence derives from a woman in her thirties or forties in good health. The sequenced material came from CD4+ T cells from PBMCs. The chain carries TRBV27 and TRBJ1-2; a possible D gene is TRBD1 (5 bases). This CDR3 reads CASSGRPGLLDGYTF. In DNA form, the CDR3 reads TGTGCCAGCAGCGGACGACCGGGACTCCTAGATGGCTACACCTTC.